This entry lists 3 T cell receptor beta chains sequenced from one sample in a study of technical replicates of blood from a handful of donors. Sequenced by immunoSEQ multiplex PCR; TCRdb stores in-frame clones only, minus some. The top ten clones hold approximately 4.6% of a sample with tens of thousands of clones, 90% to 95% of them seen once. Sequenced sample: PBMCs. The receptors originated from a human donor in good health. Some clones in this sample may be carry-over from other donors' samples.

V gene TRBV5-5 combines with J gene TRBJ1-2, with a possible D match to TRBD1 (6 bases). CDR1 and CDR2 from the germline V gene are SGHKS and YYEKEE (reference sequence). The CDR3 consists of 15 residues. V was cut by 0 bases and J by 5 bases, with 14 bases left in between. The CDR3 DNA reads as TGTGCCAGCAGCTTGGCCCCAGGGGCCCAATATGGCTACACCTTC. As protein: CASSLAPGAQYGYTF.

The chain recombines TRBV18 with TRBJ2-6; 8 bases are shared with TRBD1. V gave up 1 base and J gave up 0 bases; unmatched junction bases: 5. Germline V lookup: CDR1 KGHSH, CDR2 LQKENI. CDR3 length: 18 residues. CDR3 DNA sequence: TGTGCCAGCTCACCACAGGGACAGGCAATCTCTGGGGCCAACGTCCTGACTTTC. Residues: CASSPQGQAISGANVLTF.

This clone has a handful of counts. V gene TRBV30 combines with J gene TRBJ1-1, with a weak D call TRBD1 (5 bases). The CDR3 runs 13 residues. V was trimmed by 8 bases and J by 3 bases, leaving 16 bases between them. In germline, CDR1 is GTSNPN, CDR2 SVGIG (reference sequence). CDR3 bases: TGTGCCACTCTTGCGGGGGATGACACTGAAGCTTTCTTT. Translated: CATLAGDDTEAFF.